These T cell receptor beta chains were read from a single sample in a study of PD-1 blockade in mismatch repair-deficient tumors. Repertoires were generated with immunoSEQ multiplex PCR, while TCRdb's copy carries only in-frame clones and drops some. The top ten hold approximately 10% of the sample, which has about 130,000 clones, roughly 86% seen once. The starting material was peripheral blood, obtained approximately 72 weeks after starting pembrolizumab. The receptor set was obtained from an adult with mismatch repair-deficient cancer. CDR3s leave out the opening cysteine and the closing phenylalanine or tryptophan. Each record gives: J gene, V gene, clone size, CDR3 protein. Some rows have no size entry. The others give once, few or many, or a class for an expanded clone.

TRBJ2-5 TRBV10-3 - AISEGTRGETQY
TRBJ1-1 TRBV6-1 - ASSDDSEGDWNTEAF
TRBJ1-4 TRBV28 - ASSSLSMAFGRAVEKLF
TRBJ2-2 TRBV27 many ASSHTSAGELF
TRBJ2-5 TRBV7-6 - ASSRTSGRLSKTQY
TRBJ1-1 TRBV9 - ASSPSVAGAEAF
TRBJ2-7 TRBV7-7 few ASSLGVSGVNEQY
TRBJ2-5 TRBV4-2 once ASSQGTSGQETQY
TRBJ1-5 TRBV6-5 - ATRGGNQPQH
TRBJ1-5 TRBV29-1 few SVQTDSNQPQH
TRBJ1-5 TRBV19 few ASSSTGGNQPQH
TRBJ2-5 TRBV5-6 - ASSLDPLGEETQY
TRBJ2-7 TRBV19 - ASSQGPAGGPYEQY
TRBJ2-7 TRBV6-1 - ASSVWTSYEQY
TRBJ2-7 TRBV9 - ASSPGTPYYEQY
TRBJ2-2 TRBV19 few ASRTPGDTGELF
TRBJ2-1 TRBV5-4 once ASREGHEQF
TRBJ2-7 TRBV19 - ASRTQRGLKTPCSG
TRBJ2-7 TRBV30 once AWKGTSGKSNYEQY
TRBJ2-7 TRBV7-5 - VRTGTREQY
TRBJ1-5 TRBV4-2 - ASSQDWELRGQPQH
TRBJ2-7 TRBV7-9 - ASSLKREPPYEQY
TRBJ2-1 TRBV5-1 - ASSLLRNEQF
TRBJ2-1 TRBV5-8 - ASSLYAGGLGSGSYNEQF
TRBJ1-2 TRBV5-1 - ASSAPRGNYGYT
TRBJ2-2 TRBV4-3 - ASSQDLPGELF
TRBJ2-2 TRBV4-3 - ASSQDWQGSDTGELF
TRBJ2-2 TRBV14 - ASSQEYIGELF
TRBJ2-1 TRBV11-3 - ASSPTYRLAGGFTYNEQF
TRBJ2-5 TRBV29-1 - SVDLRQGRETQY
TRBJ2-5 TRBV10-2 - ASSEGLAGVRETQY